Listed below are T cell receptor beta chains from one sample, sequenced in a study of blood T cell repertoires in COVID-19. Method: immunoSEQ multiplex PCR; TCRdb's copy keeps in-frame clones and lacks some. The profile shows under 250,000 clones, about 83% of them singletons. The sequenced sample was peripheral blood. These receptors all stem from an elderly woman with COVID-19, enrolled during active disease. Both conserved end residues are part of each CDR3. A D gene is named only where the DNA matches it firmly. Some rows mark clone size as missing; the rest say once, few, many or name a class of expanded clone.

v_gene: TRBV28
d_gene: TRBD1
abundance: few
j_gene: TRBJ1-2
CDR3nt: TGTGCCAGCAGTCCATTCTCTGGGACAGCCAACTATGGCTACACCTTC
CDR3aa: CASSPFSGTANYGYTF

v_gene: TRBV18
d_gene: .
abundance: .
j_gene: TRBJ1-2
CDR3nt: TGTGCCAGCTCAGGATCCTCTGGGCCCTATGGCTACACCTTC
CDR3aa: CASSGSSGPYGYTF

v_gene: TRBV6-2/TRBV6-3
d_gene: .
abundance: .
j_gene: TRBJ1-6
CDR3nt: TGTGCCAGCAGTTACGCTGGACAACTTGATTCACCCCTCCACTTT
CDR3aa: CASSYAGQLDSPLHF

v_gene: TRBV18
d_gene: .
abundance: few
j_gene: TRBJ1-1
CDR3nt: TGTGCCAGCTCACCGCGGGCCTCGGGGGACACTGAAGCTTTCTTT
CDR3aa: CASSPRASGDTEAFF

v_gene: TRBV13
d_gene: TRBD1
abundance: .
j_gene: TRBJ1-2
CDR3nt: TGTGCCAGCAGCTTTTCCGGACAGGGTATGAGCTACACCTTC
CDR3aa: CASSFSGQGMSYTF

v_gene: TRBV7-2
d_gene: .
abundance: .
j_gene: TRBJ2-3
CDR3nt: TGTGCCAGCAGCCTGACGGGGTTAGGGACAGATACGCAGTATTTT
CDR3aa: CASSLTGLGTDTQYF

v_gene: TRBV5-6
d_gene: .
abundance: .
j_gene: TRBJ1-1
CDR3nt: TGTGCCAGCAGCCCCAATACAGGGAACACTGAAGCTTTCTTT
CDR3aa: CASSPNTGNTEAFF

v_gene: TRBV2
d_gene: .
abundance: .
j_gene: TRBJ2-2
CDR3nt: TGTGCCAGCAAGCTAGAGCCTTCCGGGGAGCTGTTTTTT
CDR3aa: CASKLEPSGELFF

v_gene: TRBV7-2
d_gene: TRBD2
abundance: .
j_gene: TRBJ2-3
CDR3nt: TGTGCCAGCAGCCCTGACGGGGGGGGCACAGATACGCAGTATTTT
CDR3aa: CASSPDGGGTDTQYF

v_gene: TRBV4-1
d_gene: .
abundance: .
j_gene: TRBJ1-4
CDR3nt: TGCGCCAGCAGCCAAGATCTTCAGGGATTTATGCTAAAACTGTTTTTT
CDR3aa: CASSQDLQGFMLKLFF

v_gene: TRBV11-2
d_gene: TRBD1
abundance: .
j_gene: TRBJ1-2
CDR3nt: TGTGCCAGCAGCTTAGGGGACAGAAACTATGGCTACACCTTC
CDR3aa: CASSLGDRNYGYTF

v_gene: TRBV19
d_gene: TRBD1
abundance: .
j_gene: TRBJ2-2
CDR3nt: TGTGCCAGTAGTATAGATACAGGGGGTAGCACCGGGGAGCTGTTTTTT
CDR3aa: CASSIDTGGSTGELFF

v_gene: TRBV19
d_gene: .
abundance: few
j_gene: TRBJ1-1
CDR3nt: TGTGCCAGTACTGGGCAAGATAACACTGAAGCTTTCTTT
CDR3aa: CASTGQDNTEAFF

v_gene: TRBV27
d_gene: .
abundance: few
j_gene: TRBJ1-5
CDR3nt: TGTGCCAGCAGTTTTGGCAGGGGTAGCAATCAGCCCCAGCATTTT
CDR3aa: CASSFGRGSNQPQHF

v_gene: TRBV5-4
d_gene: TRBD1
abundance: .
j_gene: TRBJ1-2
CDR3nt: TGTGCCAGCAGCTTGCAGGGGGTCTATGGCTACACCTTC
CDR3aa: CASSLQGVYGYTF

v_gene: TRBV18
d_gene: TRBD1
abundance: .
j_gene: TRBJ1-1
CDR3nt: TGTGCCAGCTCACAAGAGTCCGGGACAGGGGGCATCGGGTTATCAGCTTTCTTT
CDR3aa: CASSQESGTGGIGLSAFF

v_gene: TRBV21-1
d_gene: .
abundance: once
j_gene: TRBJ2-1
CDR3nt: TGTGCCAGCAGCTATACGGGAGGAGATGAGCAGTTCTTC
CDR3aa: CASSYTGGDEQFF

v_gene: TRBV20-1
d_gene: .
abundance: .
j_gene: TRBJ1-2
CDR3nt: TGCAGTGCTAGTCCGCAGAACTATGGCTACACCTTC
CDR3aa: CSASPQNYGYTF

v_gene: TRBV6-2/TRBV6-3
d_gene: .
abundance: .
j_gene: TRBJ1-5
CDR3nt: TGTGCCAGCAGCCCCGGACCAGGGATTAATCAGCCCCAGCATTTT
CDR3aa: CASSPGPGINQPQHF

v_gene: TRBV27
d_gene: TRBD2
abundance: .
j_gene: TRBJ2-3
CDR3nt: TGTGCCAGCAGATCCACTAGCGGGGGGTTGCTTAGCACAGATACGCAGTATTTT
CDR3aa: CASRSTSGGLLSTDTQYF

v_gene: TRBV18
d_gene: TRBD1
abundance: .
j_gene: TRBJ1-2
CDR3nt: TGTGCCAGCTCACCGGGACAGGGTGGACTGGGCGGTGGCTACACCTTC
CDR3aa: CASSPGQGGLGGGYTF

v_gene: TRBV3-1/TRBV3-2
d_gene: .
abundance: once
j_gene: TRBJ1-2
CDR3nt: TGTGCCAGCAGCTACCGGGGCGCCGGAGGGTATGGCTACACCTTC
CDR3aa: CASSYRGAGGYGYTF

v_gene: TRBV7-2
d_gene: .
abundance: .
j_gene: TRBJ1-6
CDR3nt: TGTGCCAGCAGCTTTGCACAGGGTGGATCACCCCTCCACTTT
CDR3aa: CASSFAQGGSPLHF

v_gene: TRBV28
d_gene: .
abundance: .
j_gene: TRBJ1-2
CDR3nt: TGTGCCAGCAGCCCTGGGAGCCGCGGGCAGACTAACTATGGCTACACCTTC
CDR3aa: CASSPGSRGQTNYGYTF

v_gene: TRBV4-2
d_gene: TRBD1
abundance: .
j_gene: TRBJ1-5
CDR3nt: TGTGCCAGCAGCCAAGAAGAGGGACAGGGCTTTCAGCCCCAGCATTTT
CDR3aa: CASSQEEGQGFQPQHF

v_gene: TRBV4-2
d_gene: .
abundance: .
j_gene: TRBJ1-3
CDR3nt: TGTGCCAGCAGCCTTCTTCAGTACTCTGGAAACACCATATATTTT
CDR3aa: CASSLLQYSGNTIYF

v_gene: TRBV28
d_gene: TRBD1
abundance: once
j_gene: TRBJ1-3
CDR3nt: TGTGCCAGCAGCCAGACAGGGGCCATATATTTT
CDR3aa: CASSQTGAIYF

v_gene: TRBV2
d_gene: TRBD1
abundance: few
j_gene: TRBJ1-1
CDR3nt: TGTGCCAGCACCTCAGGGGACAGGAGAGGAGACACTGAAGCTTTCTTT
CDR3aa: CASTSGDRRGDTEAFF

v_gene: TRBV3-1/TRBV3-2
d_gene: TRBD1
abundance: .
j_gene: TRBJ1-1
CDR3nt: TGTGCCAGCAGCTTCCGGGACAGGGCCCCTGAAGCTTTCTTT
CDR3aa: CASSFRDRAPEAFF

v_gene: TRBV28
d_gene: .
abundance: .
j_gene: TRBJ2-7
CDR3nt: TGTGCCAGCAGTTTATCGTCTGGGACTTCATCCTCCTACGAGCAGTACTTC
CDR3aa: CASSLSSGTSSSYEQYF

v_gene: TRBV24-1
d_gene: .
abundance: .
j_gene: TRBJ1-1
CDR3nt: TGTGCCACCAGTGATGGGGCGGCTGAAGCTTTCTTT
CDR3aa: CATSDGAAEAFF

v_gene: TRBV27
d_gene: TRBD1
abundance: .
j_gene: TRBJ1-1
CDR3nt: TGTGCCAGCAGTTTCTCGGGGGAACAGGGGGCGGGGAACACTGAAGCTTTCTTT
CDR3aa: CASSFSGEQGAGNTEAFF

v_gene: TRBV5-1
d_gene: TRBD1
abundance: .
j_gene: TRBJ1-1
CDR3nt: TGCGCCAGCAGCTTGACCGGACAGGGCTCGAACACTGAAGCTTTCTTT
CDR3aa: CASSLTGQGSNTEAFF

v_gene: TRBV7-2
d_gene: .
abundance: .
j_gene: TRBJ2-3
CDR3nt: TGTGCCAGCAGGTCGACTCCGTTGGGCACAGATACGCAGTATTTT
CDR3aa: CASRSTPLGTDTQYF

v_gene: TRBV25-1
d_gene: .
abundance: .
j_gene: TRBJ2-1
CDR3nt: TGTGCCAGCAGGCAGGGTGGCGAGCAGTTCTTC
CDR3aa: CASRQGGEQFF

v_gene: TRBV19
d_gene: .
abundance: .
j_gene: TRBJ1-2
CDR3nt: TGTGCCACTGATAGGGGCACCAAGCACTATGGCTACACCTTC
CDR3aa: CATDRGTKHYGYTF